The 23 T cell receptor beta chains below come from one sample, sequenced in a study of shared clonotypes between healthy human individuals (dated by TCRdb to about 2020). Libraries came from the immunoSEQ multiplex PCR assay. The table was pulled from immuneACCESS by TCRdb, which kept in-frame rearrangements only. Such tables lose some clones; where checked, under half of the loss comes from unresolved V genes, and the rest has no known cause. Present in this sample are approximately 1.4 million clones, 95% to 99% of which were seen just once. Approximately 0.44% of the sample belongs to the ten largest clones. Input material: naive CD4+ T cells sorted from blood. What this sample's cell subset or site label stands for: CD45RA+ positively selected. The receptors stem from a man aged 25-45 years in good health.

The J gene is TRBJ2-7, the V gene TRBV5-1; TRBD1 agrees at 7 bases. This CDR3 is built from 16 residues. The ends lost 0 bases at V and 3 bases at J; junction bases unmatched: 9. Germline-derived CDR1 and CDR2 are SGHRS and YFSETQ. CDR3 sequence: CASSLAATGRFYEQYF. The DNA for the CDR3 is TGCGCCAGCAGCTTGGCCGCGACAGGGAGATTCTACGAGCAGTACTTC.

The J gene is TRBJ2-7, the V gene TRBV25-1; TRBD2 agrees at 10 bases. Germline values: CDR1 MGHDK, CDR2 SYGVNS. Losses at the gene ends were 4 bases for V and 7 bases for J; bases not matched to a gene: 16. The CDR3 consists of 17 residues. CDR3 sequence: CASSGGSGRPGGREQYF. In DNA form, the CDR3 reads TGTGCCAGCAGTGGAGGTAGCGGGAGGCCCGGGGGGAGGGAGCAGTACTTC.

The V call is TRBV15, the J call TRBJ2-3; 13 bases align to TRBD2. V dropped 3 bases and J dropped 4; count of bases not matched to a gene: 7. Per the germline V gene, CDR1 is LNHNV and CDR2 is YYDKDF (reference sequence). This CDR3 region has 17 residues. The CDR3 region has the DNA TGTGCCACCAGCAGTCCCTTCACTAGCGGGAGGGCAGATACGCAGTATTTT. Protein sequence: CATSSPFTSGRADTQYF.

The rearrangement joins TRBV7-2 to TRBJ2-1; 7 bases fit TRBD1. Trimming took 5 bases from V and 15 from J; bases not matched to a gene: 7. CDR3 length: 11 residues. From germline, CDR1 is SGHTA and CDR2 FQGNSA. The CDR3 DNA is TGTGCCAGCAGCGCGAGGGACAGCCGGTTCTTC. As protein: CASSARDSRFF.

The chain couples TRBV27 to TRBJ2-3, with D uncertain. Per germline, CDR1 MNHEY and CDR2 SMNVEV (reference sequence). The CDR3 extends over 15 amino acids. Trimming pared 6 bases from V and 1 base from J, leaving 14 bases between. CDR3 protein: CASSPPWGRTDTQYF. CDR3 DNA: TGTGCCAGCAGCCCCCCGTGGGGTCGCACAGATACGCAGTATTTT.

The V gene is TRBV5-1, the J gene TRBJ2-3; perhaps TRBD1 as D (5 bases). Trimming stripped 1 base from V and 2 bases from J, with 11 bases between. CDR1 is SGHRS, CDR2 YFSETQ, per germline. The CDR3 contains 15 residues. CDR3 DNA: TGCGCCAGCAGCTTGAGGGGCGGCTTCACAGATACGCAGTATTTT. Its protein product is CASSLRGGFTDTQYF.

The chain recombines TRBV6-5 with TRBJ1-2; 9 bases are a match to TRBD1. The junction had 13 bases not matched to a gene; V was cut back by 6 bases and J by 8 bases. Per germline, CDR1 MNHEY and CDR2 SVGAGI. This CDR3 region has 15 residues. CDR3 nucleotides: TGTGCCAGCAGACGAACACCGGGACAGGGCTACGGCTACACCTTC. It codes for CASRRTPGQGYGYTF.

This clone was seen once. The CDR3 DNA is TGCGCCAGCAGCCAAGCCCTACAGGGGGCTAACACTGAAGCTTTCTTT. It specifies CASSQALQGANTEAFF. The chain links TRBV4-1 to TRBJ1-1, with 9 positions matching TRBD1. The V gene end was trimmed by 1 base and the J gene end by 2 bases; junction bases not matched to a gene: 5. CDR1 MGHRA and CDR2 YSYEKL come from the germline V gene. The CDR3 spans 16 residues.

The CDR3 nucleotides are TGTGCCAGCAGCACTTCGGGCGGGATAGCGAGCTACGAGCAGTACTTC. Protein: CASSTSGGIASYEQYF. The chain employs TRBV28 and TRBJ2-7, with D possibly matching TRBD2 (6 bases). Germline loops: CDR1 MDHEN, CDR2 SYDVKM. The length of the CDR3 is 16 residues. V lost 6 bases and J 3 bases, leaving 21 bases between the germline ends.

This rearrangement joins TRBV6-6 to TRBJ1-2; D possibly corresponds to TRBD1 (6 bases). The V and J ends lost 7 bases and 3 bases respectively, with 21 bases between them. This CDR3 region has 16 residues. Per the germline V gene, CDR1 is MNHNY and CDR2 is SVGAGI (reference sequence). CDR3 amino acids: CASTHPRGGRDYGYTF. DNA for the CDR3: TGTGCCAGCACTCATCCTCGGGGGGGCAGGGACTATGGCTACACCTTC.

This chain connects TRBV18 to TRBJ2-2; D may be TRBD1 (6 bases). With 2 bases removed from V and 4 bases from J, the gap between germline ends came to 14 bases. The germline gives CDR1 KGHSH, CDR2 LQKENI. This CDR3 contains 16 residues. The CDR3: CASSPSDRFPTGELFF. Here the CDR3 DNA reads TGTGCCAGCTCACCATCTGACAGGTTCCCCACCGGGGAGCTGTTTTTT.

The chain employs TRBV6-6 and TRBJ2-1, with 8 bases identical to TRBD1. Trimming cost V 5 bases and J 10 bases; bases outside gene matches: 7. This CDR3 has 13 amino acids. Germline V lookup: CDR1 MNHNY, CDR2 SVGAGI (reference sequence). The CDR3 loop reads CASSPRQGWEQFF. In DNA, the CDR3 is TGTGCCAGCAGTCCGAGACAGGGGTGGGAGCAGTTCTTC.

The chain is built from TRBV9 and TRBJ2-7; 10 bases are a match to TRBD1. Germline CDR1 is SGDLS and CDR2 is YYNGEE. CDR3 length: 17 amino acids. Losses at the gene ends were 0 bases for V and 3 bases for J; bases not matched to a gene: 9. The CDR3 DNA follows: TGTGCCAGCAGCGTAGCGCCCACGGACAGGGGGTACTACGAGCAGTACTTC. Translation: CASSVAPTDRGYYEQYF.

Of note for this clone: Distinct nucleotide sequences in the sample also encode this CDR3. The CDR3 nucleotides read TGTGCCAGCTCACCAGGGACAGGGGACTACGAGCAGTACTTC. Encoded protein: CASSPGTGDYEQYF. The chain is built from TRBV18 and TRBJ2-7, with 10 positions matching TRBD1. The CDR3 has 14 amino acids. Germline CDR1 and CDR2: KGHSH and LQKENI. V lost 2 bases, J lost 3 bases, and 1 base stayed unmatched.

V and J are TRBV7-2 and TRBJ2-3; 7 bases match TRBD2. V dropped 5 bases and J dropped 2; count of bases not matched to a gene: 7. Germline CDR1 and CDR2: SGHTA and FQGNSA. The CDR3 spans 15 residues. In DNA form, the CDR3 reads TGTGCCAGCAGCGGTCCCGGGACTATCACAGATACGCAGTATTTT. Protein: CASSGPGTITDTQYF.

The chain is built from TRBV25-1 and TRBJ2-1; tentatively, D is TRBD2 (6 bases). The V gene lost 2 bases and the J gene lost 9 bases, with 17 bases spanning the gap. The length of the CDR3 is 15 residues. CDR1 MGHDK and CDR2 SYGVNS come from the germline V gene. CDR3 nucleotide sequence: TGTGCCAGCAGTGAACCCCCGGGAGAGGGGAGTGAGCAGTTCTTC. This sequence encodes CASSEPPGEGSEQFF.

The CDR3, as DNA: TGTGCCAGCAGTGAGACCTTTACGCAGTATTTT. This translates into CASSETFTQYF. The chain is built from TRBV2 and TRBJ2-3; D is unclear. The CDR3 length is 11 residues. V was cut by 3 bases and J by 8 bases, with 6 bases left in between. Germline assignment: CDR1 SNHLY and CDR2 FYNNEI.

The genes are TRBV15 and TRBJ1-1; tentatively, D is TRBD1 (6 bases). CDR3 size: 15 residues. Germline assignment: CDR1 LNHNV and CDR2 YYDKDF (reference sequence). V was trimmed by 3 bases and J by 5 bases, leaving 16 bases between them. The DNA for the CDR3 is TGTGCCACCAGCAGGGAAACAGGGTCTAGGACTGAAGCTTTCTTT. Its protein product is CATSRETGSRTEAFF.

The rearrangement uses TRBV7-8 and TRBJ2-7, with 9 bases fitting TRBD1. CDR3 length: 15 residues. The germline gives CDR1 SGHVS, CDR2 FQNEAQ. V lost 1 base, J lost 2 bases, and 3 bases stayed unmatched. The CDR3 sequence: CASSLVRQGAYEQYF. The CDR3 coding sequence is TGTGCCAGCAGCTTAGTCAGACAGGGGGCCTACGAGCAGTACTTC.

The chain uses TRBV2 and TRBJ2-1; D tentatively fits TRBD1 or TRBD2 (5 bases each). CDR1 and CDR2 from the germline V gene are SNHLY and FYNNEI. This CDR3 is built from 13 residues. V lost 6 bases, J lost 7 bases, and 13 bases lay in between. CDR3 nucleotide sequence: TGTGCCAGCAGAGCCGGGACCCCTAATGAGCAGTTCTTC. It is translated as CASRAGTPNEQFF.

J is TRBJ2-2 and V is TRBV28, with a possible D match to TRBD1 (5 bases). The ends were cut back, 6 bases at V and 5 bases at J, with 10 bases in the middle. The CDR3 has 13 residues. Germline lookup yields CDR1 MDHEN and CDR2 SYDVKM. The CDR3 DNA follows: TGTGCCAGCAGAGCCCAGGGAACCGGGGAGCTGTTTTTT. It yields the protein CASRAQGTGELFF.

This clone was seen just once. Here the CDR3 reads CASSLTRTGTPYEQYF. DNA of the CDR3: TGTGCCAGCTCACTAACCCGGACAGGGACCCCCTACGAGCAGTACTTC. The chain has TRBV18 and TRBJ2-7; 8 nucleotides align to TRBD1. The CDR3 contains 16 residues. Losses at the gene ends were 4 bases for V and 2 bases for J; bases not matched to a gene: 10. Germline values: CDR1 KGHSH, CDR2 LQKENI.

V is TRBV5-1 and J is TRBJ2-7; 9 positions match TRBD1. The length of the CDR3 is 13 residues. With 0 bases clipped from V and 7 bases from J, the junction kept 2 bases outside the gene matches. The germline gives CDR1 SGHRS, CDR2 YFSETQ. The CDR3 sequence is CASSLGDREEQYF. CDR3 coding DNA: TGCGCCAGCAGCTTGGGGGACAGGGAAGAGCAGTACTTC.